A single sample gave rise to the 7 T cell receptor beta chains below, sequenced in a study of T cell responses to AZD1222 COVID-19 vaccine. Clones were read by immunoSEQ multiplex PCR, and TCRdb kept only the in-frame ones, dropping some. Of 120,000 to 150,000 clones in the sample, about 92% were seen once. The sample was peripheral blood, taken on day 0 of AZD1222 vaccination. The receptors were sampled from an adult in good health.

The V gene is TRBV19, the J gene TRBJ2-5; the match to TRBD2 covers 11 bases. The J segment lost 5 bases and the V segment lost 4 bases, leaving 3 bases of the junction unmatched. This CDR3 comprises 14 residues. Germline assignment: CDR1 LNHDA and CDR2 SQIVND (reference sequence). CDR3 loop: CASSRSSGRETQYF. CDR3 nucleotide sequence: TGTGCCAGTAGTAGATCTAGCGGGAGGGAGACCCAGTACTTC. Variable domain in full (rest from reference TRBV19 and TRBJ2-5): DGGITQSPKYLFRKEGQNVTLSCEQNLNHDAMYWYRQDPGQGLRLIYYSQIVNDFQKGDIAEGYSVSREKKESFPLTVTSAQKNPTAFYLCASSRSSGRETQYFGPGTRLLVL.

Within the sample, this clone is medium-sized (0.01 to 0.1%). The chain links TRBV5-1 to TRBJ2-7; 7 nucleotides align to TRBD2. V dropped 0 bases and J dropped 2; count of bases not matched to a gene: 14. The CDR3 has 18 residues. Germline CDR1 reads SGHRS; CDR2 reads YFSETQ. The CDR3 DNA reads TGCGCCAGCAGCTTGGCGGCTAGCGGAAGGTCAAACGCCTACGAGCAGTACTTC. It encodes CASSLAASGRSNAYEQYF.

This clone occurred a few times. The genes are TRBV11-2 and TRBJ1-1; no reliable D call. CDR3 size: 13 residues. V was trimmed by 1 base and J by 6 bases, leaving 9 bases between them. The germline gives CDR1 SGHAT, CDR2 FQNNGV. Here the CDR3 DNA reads TGTGCCAGCAGCTTAGGCAGCCGGTCTGAAGCTTTCTTT. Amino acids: CASSLGSRSEAFF.

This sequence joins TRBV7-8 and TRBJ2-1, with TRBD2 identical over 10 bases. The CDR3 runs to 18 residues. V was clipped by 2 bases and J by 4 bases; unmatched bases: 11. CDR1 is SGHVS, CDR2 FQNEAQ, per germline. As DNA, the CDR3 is TGTGCCAGCAGCTTAAGGTCGTGGACTAGCGGACCATACAATGAGCAGTTCTTC. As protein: CASSLRSWTSGPYNEQFF.

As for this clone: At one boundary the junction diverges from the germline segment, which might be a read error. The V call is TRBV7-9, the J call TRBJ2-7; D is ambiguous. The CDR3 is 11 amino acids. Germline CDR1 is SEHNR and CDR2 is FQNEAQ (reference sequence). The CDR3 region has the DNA TGTGCCAGCAGTGTCTCCGACGAGCAGTACTTC. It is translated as CASSVSDEQYF.

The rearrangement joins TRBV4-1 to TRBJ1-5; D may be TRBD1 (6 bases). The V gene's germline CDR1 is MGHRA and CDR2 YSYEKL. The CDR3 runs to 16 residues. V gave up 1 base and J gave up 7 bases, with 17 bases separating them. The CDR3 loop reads CASSQVLAGAAQPQHF. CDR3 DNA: TGCGCCAGCAGCCAAGTTTTGGCGGGGGCCGCGCAGCCCCAGCATTTT.

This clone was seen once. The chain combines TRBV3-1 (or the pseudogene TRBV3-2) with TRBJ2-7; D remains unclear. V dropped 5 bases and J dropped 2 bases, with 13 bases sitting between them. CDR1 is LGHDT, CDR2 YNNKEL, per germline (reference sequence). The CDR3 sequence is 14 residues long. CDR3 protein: CASSVAGPTYEQYF. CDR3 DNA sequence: TGTGCCAGCAGCGTAGCCGGGCCCACCTACGAGCAGTACTTC.